This entry lists 24 T cell receptor beta chains sequenced from one sample in a study of technical replicates of blood from a handful of donors. Clones were read by immunoSEQ multiplex PCR, and TCRdb kept only the in-frame ones, dropping some. The sample has about 87,000 clones; 85% to 95% are singletons. Sequencing was done on a sample of T cells isolated from PBMCs. These receptors all come from a human donor in good health.

The rearrangement uses TRBV7-7 and TRBJ2-7; TRBD1 agrees at 12 bases. The germline CDR1 and CDR2 sequences are SSHAT and FNYEAQ (reference sequence). The CDR3 consists of 16 residues. The V and J ends lost 0 bases and 3 bases, in that order; junction bases with no gene match: 3. The CDR3 DNA reads TGTGCCAGCAGCTTAGCGGGACAGGGGGCGAACTACGAGCAGTACTTC. Protein: CASSLAGQGANYEQYF.

The chain has TRBV7-2 and TRBJ2-3; 9 nucleotides match TRBD1. The CDR3 extends over 17 amino acids. Trimming took 0 bases from V and 3 from J; bases not matched to a gene: 7. CDR1 is SGHTA and CDR2 is FQGNSA in the germline V gene. Written as DNA, the CDR3 is TGTGCCAGCAGCTTAGCTTCCGGGACAGGGATTACAGATACGCAGTATTTT. Its protein product is CASSLASGTGITDTQYF.

The chain joins TRBV7-2 to TRBJ1-2, with 7 bases lining up with TRBD1. Germline V lookup: CDR1 SGHTA, CDR2 FQGNSA. The CDR3 sequence is 15 residues long. V shed 2 bases, J shed 4 bases, and the junction held 7 bases outside the gene matches. The CDR3: CASSLPTGQIYGYTF. CDR3 DNA: TGTGCCAGCAGCTTACCGACAGGGCAAATCTATGGCTACACCTTC.

The chain is built from TRBV5-1 and TRBJ2-7; weak D call: TRBD1 (5 bases). V lost 4 bases and J 5 bases, leaving 13 bases between the germline ends. Germline V CDR1 and CDR2: SGHRS, YFSETQ. CDR3 length equals 13 residues. In nucleotides, the CDR3 is TGCGCCAGCAGCCTCGGGCAGGGTAACGAGCAGTACTTC. Translation gives CASSLGQGNEQYF.

The chain links TRBV7-2 to TRBJ2-5; TRBD2 aligns across 14 bases. This CDR3 spans 16 amino acids. Germline CDR1 reads SGHTA; CDR2 reads FQGNSA. Trimming took 1 base from V and 7 from J; bases not matched to a gene: 5. CDR3 bases: TGTGCCAGCAGCTTAGAGGGGACTAGCGGGAGTGGGACCCAGTACTTC. Translating gives CASSLEGTSGSGTQYF. The full variable domain, in which reference TRBV7-2 and TRBJ2-5 provide the parts outside the CDR3, is GAGVSQSPSNKVTEKGKDVELRCDPISGHTALYWYRQSLGQGLEFLIYFQGNSAPDKSGLPSDRFSAERTGGSVSTLTIQRTQQEDSAVYLCASSLEGTSGSGTQYFGPGTRLLVL.

The V call is TRBV6-5, the J call TRBJ1-2, with a possible D match to TRBD1 (5 bases). CDR3 length: 12 amino acids. The germline gives CDR1 MNHEY, CDR2 SVGAGI. V lost 6 bases, J lost 7 bases, and 12 bases lay in between. This chain's CDR3 is CASRGLSGGYTF. CDR3 nucleotide sequence: TGTGCCAGCAGGGGACTGAGCGGTGGCTACACCTTC.

This sequence joins TRBV2 and TRBJ1-5, with unresolved D. V lost 7 bases to trimming and J lost 5 bases, with 15 bases between them. There are 14 residues in the CDR3. The germline V gene encodes CDR1 SNHLY and CDR2 FYNNEI. Here the CDR3 DNA reads TGTGCCAGCATTTCCGTCGAGGGAGATCAGCCCCAGCATTTT. The encoded protein is CASISVEGDQPQHF.

The rearrangement links TRBV4-3 to TRBJ2-2; TRBD2 agrees at 9 bases. V was clipped by 4 bases and J by 3 bases; unmatched bases: 6. This CDR3 has 16 residues. In germline, CDR1 is LGHNA, CDR2 YSLEER. In DNA, the CDR3 is TGCGCCAGCAGCCGGGAGGCGGGAGGGGACACCGGGGAGCTGTTTTTT. This sequence encodes CASSREAGGDTGELFF.

The rearrangement uses TRBV10-3 and TRBJ2-7, with 7 positions matching TRBD2. The germline V gene encodes CDR1 ENHRY and CDR2 SYGVKD. The CDR3 spans 14 residues. Trimming removed 6 bases from V and 7 bases from J; junction bases left unmatched: 12. CDR3 in amino acids: CAISDGAGAEEQYF. In DNA, the CDR3 is TGTGCCATCAGCGACGGGGCGGGAGCGGAAGAGCAGTACTTC.

This chain joins TRBV6-4 and TRBJ1-1; D is perhaps TRBD1 (5 bases). This CDR3 comprises 12 residues. Per germline, CDR1 MRHNA and CDR2 SNTAGT. Trimming left V 9 bases short and J 1 base short, with 9 bases between. CDR3 amino acids: CASRGGNTEAFF. DNA of the CDR3: TGTGCCAGTAGGGGCGGGAACACTGAAGCTTTCTTT.

The V gene is TRBV5-4, the J gene TRBJ2-7, with D possibly matching TRBD1 (5 bases). Trimming pared 2 bases from V and 3 bases from J, leaving 12 bases between. Germline assignment: CDR1 SGHNT and CDR2 YYREEE (reference sequence). CDR3 length: 14 amino acids. Here the CDR3 DNA reads TGTGCCAGCAGCTTAACGACAGAAGGCTACGAGCAGTACTTC. Translating it yields CASSLTTEGYEQYF.

This clone was found once. CDR3 sequence: CASSPRQGLETQYF. CDR3 nucleotide sequence: TGTGCCAGCAGCCCTAGACAGGGGTTAGAGACCCAGTACTTC. This chain uses TRBV7-2 with TRBJ2-5; 8 nucleotides agree with TRBD1. Trimming cost V 5 bases and J 4 bases; bases outside gene matches: 6. The CDR3 consists of 14 residues. Germline CDR1 and CDR2: SGHTA and FQGNSA.

The J gene is TRBJ2-1, the V gene TRBV30; 11 bases agree with TRBD2. CDR3 size: 13 residues. Germline trimming cut 3 bases from V and 10 bases from J; bases unmatched to any gene: 5. Germline V gene sequence: CDR1 GTSNPN, CDR2 SVGIG (reference sequence). This CDR3 reads CAWRLAGANEQFF. The CDR3 nucleotides read TGTGCCTGGAGACTAGCGGGAGCGAACGAGCAGTTCTTC.

The V and J genes are TRBV9 and TRBJ1-2, with a tentative D call TRBD1 (5 bases). This CDR3 has 15 residues. Germline V gives CDR1 SGDLS, CDR2 YYNGEE. The germline V and J ends were trimmed by 2 bases and 1 base, with 12 bases remaining between them. Here the CDR3 reads CASSVSQGINYGYTF. The CDR3 DNA reads as TGTGCCAGCAGCGTGTCGCAGGGAATTAACTATGGCTACACCTTC.

The chain links TRBV19 to TRBJ2-5; 7 bases line up with TRBD1. Per the germline V gene, CDR1 is LNHDA and CDR2 is SQIVND (reference sequence). V lost 6 bases to trimming and J lost 2 bases; unmatched junction nucleotides: 9. The CDR3 sequence is 15 residues long. The CDR3 protein is CASRPDRELQETQYF. Here the CDR3 DNA reads TGTGCCAGTAGACCCGACAGGGAACTTCAAGAGACCCAGTACTTC.

V and J are TRBV7-9 and TRBJ1-2; unclear D gene. The length of the CDR3 is 15 residues. Germline CDR1 is SEHNR and CDR2 is FQNEAQ (reference sequence). V lost 1 base and J 6 bases, leaving 15 bases between the germline ends. The CDR3, as DNA: TGTGCCAGCAGCTTAGTTTGGGCAGCTACTGATGGCTACACCTTC. It yields the protein CASSLVWAATDGYTF.

The rearrangement links TRBV9 to TRBJ2-7; D uncertain. CDR3 length equals 13 residues. The V gene's germline CDR1 is SGDLS and CDR2 YYNGEE. V was clipped by 0 bases and J by 3 bases, with 7 bases between them. The CDR3 sequence: CASSVASYYEQYF. The CDR3 DNA reads TGTGCCAGCAGCGTAGCCTCTTACTACGAGCAGTACTTC.

The V call is TRBV19, the J call TRBJ2-7, with TRBD1 as a possible D gene (6 bases). The germline gives CDR1 LNHDA, CDR2 SQIVND (reference sequence). With 10 bases removed from V and 0 bases from J, the gap between germline ends came to 13 bases. The length of the CDR3 is 13 residues. CDR3 DNA sequence: TGTGCCACCCTGGACAGCAACTCCTACGAGCAGTACTTC. Its translation: CATLDSNSYEQYF.

This sequence joins TRBV6-6 and TRBJ2-1; a weak D match, TRBD2 (6 bases). The V and J ends lost 2 bases and 9 bases respectively, with 11 bases between them. The CDR3 has 13 residues. Germline CDR1 is MNHNY and CDR2 is SVGAGI (reference sequence). The CDR3 nucleotides read TGTGCCAGCAGTTACAGCAAGACTAGTGAGCAGTTCTTC. It codes for CASSYSKTSEQFF.

Only a few counts were recorded for this clone. The chain joins TRBV10-3 to TRBJ2-1, with TRBD2 matching 7 bases. Trimming cost V 0 bases and J 8 bases; bases outside gene matches: 7. The CDR3 loop spans 15 amino acids. The germline V gene has CDR1 ENHRY and CDR2 SYGVKD. The CDR3 is CAISESGEGLYEQFF. Here the CDR3 DNA reads TGTGCCATCAGTGAGTCGGGGGAGGGCCTCTATGAGCAGTTCTTC.

Here the CDR3 DNA reads TGTGCCAGCAGCGCGGGACAGTTAGTAGAAAAACTGTTTTTT. This codes for CASSAGQLVEKLFF. The chain is built from TRBV5-6 and TRBJ1-4; 7 bases are shared with TRBD1. This CDR3 has 14 amino acids. Germline lookup yields CDR1 SGHDT and CDR2 YYEEEE. The trim removed 4 bases at V and 8 bases at J, leaving 8 bases unmatched.

V is TRBV9 and J is TRBJ2-2; D not certain. The CDR3 spans 14 residues. Germline V lookup: CDR1 SGDLS, CDR2 YYNGEE. The germline V and J ends were trimmed by 2 bases and 6 bases, with 11 bases remaining between them. CDR3 coding DNA: TGTGCCAGCAGCGTGTTCCTCACTGCCGGGGAGCTGTTTTTT. The encoded protein is CASSVFLTAGELFF.

The chain couples TRBV5-1 to TRBJ2-7; 7 nucleotides line up with TRBD1. J was trimmed by 2 bases and V by 4 bases; bases with no gene match: 6. This CDR3 is built from 14 residues. Germline CDR1 SGHRS, CDR2 YFSETQ. CDR3 protein: CASSHSQGAYEQYF. DNA for the CDR3: TGCGCCAGCAGCCACTCGCAGGGGGCCTACGAGCAGTACTTC.

The table lists this clone with a count of one. The chain uses TRBV7-8 and TRBJ1-5; 7 bases fit TRBD1. Germline CDR1 is SGHVS and CDR2 is FQNEAQ. With V trimmed by 5 bases and J by 0 bases, 10 bases remained unmatched. The CDR3 runs 17 residues. The CDR3 DNA follows: TGTGCCAGCAGCCTAGACAGGACAGGTCATAGCAATCAGCCCCAGCATTTT. It codes for CASSLDRTGHSNQPQHF.